These T cell receptor beta chains were read from a single sample in a study of blood T cell repertoires in COVID-19. Profiling relied on immunoSEQ multiplex PCR, and the TCRdb table lists in-frame clones only, not all of them. The table has about 170,000 clones, just over 90% seen once; the top ten hold around 5.1%. Sequencing was performed on peripheral blood. All receptors come from a young man with COVID-19, enrolled during active disease. The CDR3 runs from the conserved cysteine through the conserved F or W. D genes are given only for firm matches. The listing skips clone size in some rows; elsewhere it reads once, few, many or a size class.

>TRBV28|-|-|TRBJ2-1|16
TGTGCCAGCAGTTTTGGAGGGCAGGGGGGTCTCAATGAGCAGTTCTTC
CASSFGGQGGLNEQFF
>TRBV7-9|-|-|TRBJ2-5|15
TGTGCCAGCAGCCCACCCGGAGGGGATACGGAGACCCAGTACTTC
CASSPPGGDTETQYF
>TRBV7-2|-|TRBD1|TRBJ1-4|14
TGTGCCAGCAGCTTAGGACAGGGTATGGGTAGACTGTTTTTT
CASSLGQGMGRLFF
>TRBV3-1/TRBV3-2|-|TRBD1|TRBJ2-7|14
TGTGCCAGCAGCCCCCGACAGGGGTTCTACGAGCAGTACTTC
CASSPRQGFYEQYF
>TRBV28|few|-|TRBJ1-5|15
TGTGCCAGCAGTCCTCGGGTCACAAGGAAACAGCCCCAGCATTTT
CASSPRVTRKQPQHF
>TRBV9|-|TRBD1|TRBJ1-2|18
TGTGCCAGCAGCGTAGGCGACAGGGGGCTCTCGTCTGACTATGGCTACACCTTC
CASSVGDRGLSSDYGYTF
>TRBV11-2|-|-|TRBJ1-6|16
TGTGCCAGCAGCCTTAGGCCCGTCAGGGATTCCTCACCCCTCCACTTT
CASSLRPVRDSSPLHF
>TRBV14|-|TRBD1|TRBJ2-2|16
TGTGCCAGCAGCCATTGGACAGGGGGTAACACCGGGGAGCTGTTTTTT
CASSHWTGGNTGELFF
>TRBV25-1|-|TRBD1|TRBJ1-2|14
TGTGCCAGCAGTGAGCAATGGGACAGAGATGGCTACACCTTC
CASSEQWDRDGYTF
>TRBV9|-|-|TRBJ2-1|15
TGTGCCAGCAGCGTAGAAGGGGTAGCCCCTAATGAGCAGTTCTTC
CASSVEGVAPNEQFF
>TRBV7-9|-|-|TRBJ1-1|17
TGTGCCAGCAGCTTAGATAAGGGAGGAGGGGCGAACACTGAAGCTTTCTTT
CASSLDKGGGANTEAFF
>TRBV6-5|once|-|TRBJ2-3|13
TGTGCCAGCAGCCCAGGGGACTATAGTCAATTGTATTTT
CASSPGDYSQLYF
>TRBV11-2|-|TRBD2|TRBJ2-7|19
TGTGCCAGCAGCGGGGGCCCGGGACTAGCGGGAGCACACTCCTACGAGCAGTACTTC
CASSGGPGLAGAHSYEQYF
>TRBV27|-|-|TRBJ1-2|13
TGTGCCAGCAGTTTCGGGGGGACCGATGGCTACACCTTC
CASSFGGTDGYTF
>TRBV5-6|-|TRBD1|TRBJ2-5|15
TGTGCCAGCAGGGGGACAGGGGGCTTTGGAGAGACCCAGTACTTC
CASRGTGGFGETQYF
>TRBV4-3|-|-|TRBJ1-5|14
TGCGCCAGCAGCCAGGACAGTTACAATCAGCCCCAGCATTTT
CASSQDSYNQPQHF
>TRBV18|once|-|TRBJ1-2|16
TGTGCCAGCTCACCAGTCAGGGGAACGGAATCCTCTGGCTACACCTTC
CASSPVRGTESSGYTF
>TRBV7-3|-|-|TRBJ2-2|18
TGTGCCAGCAGCTTAGGGGCGGGGCCGGTTGGGGACACCGGGGAGCTGTTTTTT
CASSLGAGPVGDTGELFF
>TRBV19|few|-|TRBJ1-3|16
TGTGCCAGTAGTATAATGGGGCAGAACTCTGGAAACACCATATATTTT
CASSIMGQNSGNTIYF
>TRBV6-2/TRBV6-3|-|-|TRBJ2-7|16
TGTGCCAGCAGTTATGCCCCTGGACAGCTGACCTACGAGCAGTACTTC
CASSYAPGQLTYEQYF
>TRBV7-2|-|-|TRBJ1-5|15
TGTGCCAGCAGCTTAGCGGGGGGAGTCAATCAGCCCCAGCATTTT
CASSLAGGVNQPQHF
>TRBV5-1|-|-|TRBJ1-3|13
TGCGCCAGCAGCTTGGGCCTCCCGGACACCATATATTTT
CASSLGLPDTIYF
>TRBV4-3|-|TRBD1|TRBJ2-7|17
TGCGCCAGCAGCCAAGAGATCCGGGACAGGTTCACCTACGAGCAGTACTTC
CASSQEIRDRFTYEQYF
>TRBV14|once|-|TRBJ2-7|16
TGTGCCAGCAGCCAAGATCTTAGCGCCGGGCTCTACGAGCAGTACTTC
CASSQDLSAGLYEQYF
>TRBV27|-|-|TRBJ2-1|15
TGTGCCAGCAGTCTGCTCGCGGAACCCTACAATGAGCAGTTCTTC
CASSLLAEPYNEQFF
>TRBV27|once|-|TRBJ2-7|14
TGTGCCAGCAGTCCGGGGACTGCCCTTTACGAGCAGTACTTC
CASSPGTALYEQYF
>TRBV4-1|-|-|TRBJ1-3|15
TGCGCCAGCAGCCAAGAATCCGGGAGGGGAAACACCATATATTTT
CASSQESGRGNTIYF
>TRBV18|once|TRBD2|TRBJ2-1|15
TGTGCCAGCTCATCCCAGACTAGCGGCCACAATGAGCAGTTCTTC
CASSSQTSGHNEQFF
>TRBV28|once|TRBD2|TRBJ2-3|17
TGTGCCAGCAGCCCCAAGTCGGGACTAGTAGCCACAGATACGCAGTATTTT
CASSPKSGLVATDTQYF
>TRBV4-1|-|-|TRBJ1-2|15
TGCGCCAGCAGCCGGGTATTGACAGCTAACTATGGCTACACCTTC
CASSRVLTANYGYTF
>TRBV5-1|-|TRBD1|TRBJ1-5|15
TGCGCCAGCAGCTGGAGGACAGGCCCCAATCAGCCCCAGCATTTT
CASSWRTGPNQPQHF
>TRBV19|-|TRBD1|TRBJ1-5|14
TGTGCCACCGCAGCGGGACAGGGGTCCCAGCCCCAGCATTTT
CATAAGQGSQPQHF
>TRBV11-2|once|-|TRBJ1-4|18
TGTGCCAGCAGCCGGGGGGAGGCGGCCAGTTCGCCTAATGAAAAACTGTTTTTT
CASSRGEAASSPNEKLFF
>TRBV28|-|TRBD1|TRBJ2-4|16
TGTGCCAGCAGTCCGTGGACAGGGGCGGCCAAAAACATTCAGTACTTC
CASSPWTGAAKNIQYF
>TRBV7-8|-|TRBD1|TRBJ2-7|17
TGTGCCAGCAGCTTAGTTCTAGTAAACAGGGGTTCCTACGAGCAGTACTTC
CASSLVLVNRGSYEQYF
>TRBV24-1|-|-|TRBJ1-1|13
TGTGCCACCAGTGATTGGACAGACGATGAAGCTTTCTTT
CATSDWTDDEAFF
>TRBV4-1|-|-|TRBJ2-2|14
TGCGCCAGCAGCCAAGGGGGGGGCCACGGGGAGCTGTTTTTT
CASSQGGGHGELFF
>TRBV29-1|-|-|TRBJ2-7|13
TGCAGCGCGTCTTTGGGGGCCGACTACGAGCAGTACTTC
CSASLGADYEQYF
>TRBV28|-|TRBD1|TRBJ1-3|15
TGTGCCAGCAGTTCCAGCAGGGGGCGAGGAAACACCATATATTTT
CASSSSRGRGNTIYF
>TRBV7-2|-|TRBD1|TRBJ1-2|14
TGTGCCAGCAGCTTAGACCGGACAGGGGATGGCTACACCTTC
CASSLDRTGDGYTF
>TRBV3-1/TRBV3-2|-|TRBD1|TRBJ1-2|14
TGTGCCAGCAGCCAAGATCGAGGGGGCGGTGGCTACACCTTC
CASSQDRGGGGYTF
>TRBV4-3|-|-|TRBJ1-5|16
TGCGCCAGCAGCCAAGACAGGGTGGGGCGCAATCAGCCCCAGCATTTT
CASSQDRVGRNQPQHF
>TRBV5-6|-|TRBD2|TRBJ2-1|16
TGTGCCAGCAGCTTCGGGACTACCCTCCTCGACAATGAGCAGTTCTTC
CASSFGTTLLDNEQFF
>TRBV15|-|TRBD2|TRBJ2-4|16
TGTGCCACCAGCGGAAAAGCGGGAGAGTCGGAAAACATTCAGTACTTC
CATSGKAGESENIQYF
>TRBV9|-|-|TRBJ2-2|15
TGTGCCAGCAGCGTAACCAGGGTGAACACCGGGGAGCTGTTTTTT
CASSVTRVNTGELFF
>TRBV9|-|-|TRBJ2-7|14
TGTGCCAGCAGCGTAGGGGTGGCAGGCTACGAGCAGTACTTC
CASSVGVAGYEQYF